The 14 T cell receptor beta chains below were found in one sample sequenced in a study of early T cells in non-severe SARS-CoV-2 infection. TCRdb passed the 5' RACE reads through MiXCR, listing each CDR3 protein once. The profile shows roughly 34,000 distinct CDR3 sequences, roughly 7.1% of them singletons. Sequences were derived from whole blood, sampled at baseline. These receptors all stem from an adult who was a healthcare worker with PCR-confirmed SARS-CoV-2 infection or an uninfected control (not recorded which).

The rearrangement uses TRBV12-3 or TRBV12-4 and TRBJ1-1, with no clear D. The V gene lost 7 bases and the J gene lost 9 bases, with 12 bases spanning the gap. This CDR3 is built from 11 residues. The CDR3 nucleotides read TGTGCCAGCACCTTAAATGGTAAAGCTTTCTTT. Amino acids: CASTLNGKAFF.

This CDR3 is CASTPPAGTGDTEAFF. As DNA, the CDR3 is TGTGCCAGCACCCCACCCGCGGGGACCGGGGACACTGAAGCTTTCTTT. V and J are TRBV6-5 and TRBJ1-1; TRBD1 might be the D (5 bases). Germline-derived CDR1 and CDR2 are MNHEY and SVGAGI. CDR3 size: 16 residues. With 7 bases removed from V and 3 bases from J, the gap between germline ends came to 21 bases.

This clonotype was observed a few times. The chain carries TRBV18 and TRBJ2-6; TRBD1 is a possible D gene (6 bases). This CDR3 is built from 18 residues. Trimming left V 2 bases short and J 3 bases short, with 17 bases between. Germline CDR1 and CDR2: KGHSH and LQKENI. In DNA form, the CDR3 reads TGTGCCAGCTCACCAAGGACAGTAAGCTCCTTTGGGGCCAACGTCCTGACTTTC. It specifies CASSPRTVSSFGANVLTF.

This clonotype was recorded many times. This chain uses TRBV7-8 with TRBJ1-6, with D maybe TRBD1 (6 bases). The CDR3 has 15 amino acids. The V end was cut by 6 bases, the J end by 5 bases, with 14 bases between. Germline V gene sequence: CDR1 SGHVS, CDR2 FQNEAQ. CDR3 loop: CASRPNRADNSPLHF. CDR3 nucleotide sequence: TGTGCCAGCAGACCGAACAGGGCTGATAATTCACCCCTCCACTTT.

This clonotype appeared many times. The chain uses TRBV6-5 and TRBJ2-3, with a weak D call TRBD1 (5 bases). CDR1 is MNHEY and CDR2 is SVGAGI in the germline V gene. The ends were cut back, 2 bases at V and 0 bases at J, with 9 bases in the middle. CDR3 length equals 15 residues. CDR3 protein: CASSYGAASTDTQYF. The CDR3 DNA is TGTGCCAGCAGTTACGGGGCAGCTAGCACAGATACGCAGTATTTT.

This clonotype appeared a few times. This rearrangement joins TRBV29-1 to TRBJ2-7; 10 nucleotides align to TRBD1. The junction had 4 bases not matched to a gene; V was cut back by 4 bases and J by 4 bases. The germline V gene encodes CDR1 SQVTM and CDR2 ANQGSEA. This CDR3 spans 13 amino acids. Written as DNA, the CDR3 is TGCAGCGTTGTGACAGGGGGCGGATACGAGCAGTACTTC. Its translation: CSVVTGGGYEQYF.

Ten or more counts support this clonotype. This sequence joins TRBV20-1 and TRBJ2-3; either TRBD1 or TRBD2 may supply D (5 bases each). This CDR3 contains 15 residues. Germline V gene sequence: CDR1 DFQATT, CDR2 SNEGSKA (reference sequence). Deletions cut 2 bases from V and 0 bases from J, with 12 bases between. CDR3 DNA sequence: TGCAGTGCTAGACTTGGGGGAGTGAGCACAGATACGCAGTATTTT. It codes for CSARLGGVSTDTQYF.

This clonotype appeared many times. The junction does not match germline at one end; this may be a read error. CDR3 loop: CASSYSYGRGSVNTIYF. CDR3 bases: TGTGCCAGCAGTTACTCGTACGGCAGGGGGTCTGTAAACACCATATATTTT. The rearrangement uses TRBV6-5 and TRBJ1-3; 7 nucleotides match TRBD1. Germline lookup yields CDR1 MNHEY and CDR2 SVGAGI. The length of the CDR3 is 17 residues.

This clonotype has a count of ten or more. The chain recombines TRBV20-1 with TRBJ1-4; the match to TRBD1 covers 9 bases. Unmatched junction bases numbered 6, after V lost 1 base and J lost 3 bases. The CDR3 runs 16 residues. CDR1 is DFQATT and CDR2 is SNEGSKA in the germline V gene (reference sequence). The CDR3 region is CSARGDREGSNEKLFF. DNA of the CDR3: TGCAGTGCTAGAGGGGACAGGGAAGGGTCTAATGAAAAACTGTTTTTT.

V is TRBV6-2 or TRBV6-3 and J is TRBJ2-3; the D gene is possibly TRBD2 (6 bases). The CDR3 totals 13 residues. V was cut by 8 bases and J by 2 bases, with 11 bases left in between. Germline V lookup: CDR1 MNHEY, CDR2 SVGEGT. Here the CDR3 reads CASRGLLTDTQYF. The CDR3 DNA reads TGTGCCAGCCGGGGACTTCTCACAGATACGCAGTATTTT.

This clonotype was detected only a few times. The chain links TRBV18 to TRBJ2-5; 10 bases are a match to TRBD1. V lost 4 bases to trimming and J lost 5 bases; unmatched junction nucleotides: 4. The CDR3 is 14 residues long. Germline V gene data show CDR1 as KGHSH and CDR2 as LQKENI. This CDR3 reads CASSRTGGEETQYF. The CDR3 region has the DNA TGTGCCAGCTCACGGACAGGGGGTGAGGAGACCCAGTACTTC. The entire variable domain, with the rest obtained from reference TRBV18 and TRBJ2-5, is as follows: NAGVMQNPRHLVRRRGQEARLRCSPMKGHSHVYWYRQLPEEGLKFMVYLQKENIIDESGMPKERFSAEFPKEGPSILRIQQVVRGDSAAYFCASSRTGGEETQYFGPGTRLLVL.

The rearrangement joins TRBV19 to TRBJ2-1; the D gene is possibly TRBD2 (5 bases). CDR3 length equals 15 residues. The germline gives CDR1 LNHDA, CDR2 SQIVND (reference sequence). Trimming shortened V by 3 bases and J by 2 bases, and 11 bases separated the two germline ends. The DNA for the CDR3 is TGTGCCAGTAGTATCACTAGGAATGCCTACAATGAGCAGTTCTTC. Amino acids: CASSITRNAYNEQFF.

This clonotype has ten or more counts. The chain combines TRBV6-2 or TRBV6-3 with TRBJ1-1; D unclear. Looked up from germline, CDR1 is MNHEY and CDR2 is SVGEGT. With 3 bases removed from V and 1 base from J, the gap between germline ends came to 6 bases. The CDR3 sequence is 13 residues long. In DNA, the CDR3 is TGTGCCAGCAGTTATACTTGGAACACTGAAGCTTTCTTT. It is translated as CASSYTWNTEAFF.

This clonotype turned up a few times. This chain joins TRBV27 and TRBJ2-4; perhaps TRBD1 as D (6 bases). Germline V CDR1 and CDR2: MNHEY, SMNVEV (reference sequence). V was shortened by 5 bases and J by 0 bases, with 26 bases between the two germline ends. The CDR3 length is 20 residues. The CDR3 here is CASSPPPGHWGLRAKNIQYF. The CDR3 nucleotides read TGTGCCAGCAGTCCACCGCCGGGACATTGGGGTTTGCGAGCCAAAAACATTCAGTACTTC.